This T cell receptor (beta chain) was captured by sequencing in a study of T cell repertoires in cytomegalovirus infection. Overall study context: Indicated by public TCR beta signatures were CMV infection and matching HLA type.

Overall study results and limits: CMV-specific TCR beta clonotypes restricted by HLA-C dominated the ex vivo response. Of the TCR beta families, the public ones yielded a cumulative frequency that identified carriers of CMV plus the relevant HLA.

This clonotype has a handful of counts. Its antigen is unknown. TCRdb re-called the reads through MiXCR, storing one row per CDR3 protein. Of some 250,000 distinct CDR3 sequences listed, 9.1% were seen once; the top ten hold roughly 16%. Sample: PBMCs. The receptor's source is a human donor in good health (CMV status not recorded). Some clones in this sample may be carry-over from other donors' samples.

The DNA of the CDR3 is TGTGCCAGCAGCCGACGGATCAACCCGAACACCGGGGAGCTGTTTTTT. Its translation is CASSRRINPNTGELFF. The chain is built from TRBV7-2 and TRBJ2-2; D uncertain. Germline V gene data show CDR1 as SGHTA and CDR2 as FQGNSA. Trimming left V 5 bases short and J 0 bases short, with 13 bases between. This CDR3 is built from 16 residues. The full variable domain, completed using reference TRBV7-2 and TRBJ2-2, is GAGVSQSPSNKVTEKGKDVELRCDPISGHTALYWYRQSLGQGLEFLIYFQGNSAPDKSGLPSDRFSAERTGGSVSTLTIQRTQQEDSAVYLCASSRRINPNTGELFFGEGSRLTVL.